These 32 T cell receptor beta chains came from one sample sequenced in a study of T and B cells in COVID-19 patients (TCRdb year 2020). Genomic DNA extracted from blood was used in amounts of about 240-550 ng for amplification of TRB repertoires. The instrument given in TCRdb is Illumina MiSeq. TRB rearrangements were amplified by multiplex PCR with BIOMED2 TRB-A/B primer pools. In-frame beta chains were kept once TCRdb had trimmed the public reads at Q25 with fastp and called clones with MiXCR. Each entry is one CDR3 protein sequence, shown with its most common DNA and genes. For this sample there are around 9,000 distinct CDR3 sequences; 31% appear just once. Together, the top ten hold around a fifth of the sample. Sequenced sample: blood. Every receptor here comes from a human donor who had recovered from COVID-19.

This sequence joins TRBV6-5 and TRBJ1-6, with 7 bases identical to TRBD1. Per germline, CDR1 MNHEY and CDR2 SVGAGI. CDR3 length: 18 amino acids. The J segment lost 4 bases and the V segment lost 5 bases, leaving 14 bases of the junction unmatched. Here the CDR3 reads CASSPSSTGTAYNSPLHF. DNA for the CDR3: TGTGCCAGCAGTCCGTCTTCCACAGGGACAGCATATAATTCACCCCTCCACTTT.

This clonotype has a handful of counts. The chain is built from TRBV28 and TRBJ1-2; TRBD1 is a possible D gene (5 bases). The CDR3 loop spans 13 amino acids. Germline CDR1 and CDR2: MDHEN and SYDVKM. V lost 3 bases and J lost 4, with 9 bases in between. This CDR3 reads CASSFGGTYGYTF. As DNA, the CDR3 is TGTGCCAGCAGTTTTGGGGGGACCTATGGCTACACCTTC.

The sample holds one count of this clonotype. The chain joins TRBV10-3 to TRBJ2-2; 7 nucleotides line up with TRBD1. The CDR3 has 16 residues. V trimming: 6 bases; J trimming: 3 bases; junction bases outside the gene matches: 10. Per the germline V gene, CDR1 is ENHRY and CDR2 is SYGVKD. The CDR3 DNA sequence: TGTGCCATCAGACCTGACAGGGCCCCCGACACCGGGGAGCTGTTTTTT. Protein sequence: CAIRPDRAPDTGELFF.

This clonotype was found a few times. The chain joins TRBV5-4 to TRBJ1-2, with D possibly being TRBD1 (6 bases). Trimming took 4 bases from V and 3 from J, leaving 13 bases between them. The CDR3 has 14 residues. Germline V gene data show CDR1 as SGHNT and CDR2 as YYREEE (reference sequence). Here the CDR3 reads CASSGGGRDYGYTF. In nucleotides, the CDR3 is TGTGCCAGCAGCGGGGGGGGGCGGGACTATGGCTACACCTTC.

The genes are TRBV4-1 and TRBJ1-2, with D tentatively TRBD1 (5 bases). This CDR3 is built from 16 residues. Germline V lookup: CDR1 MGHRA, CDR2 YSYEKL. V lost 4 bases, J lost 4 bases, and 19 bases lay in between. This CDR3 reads CASSPQGAAGSYGYTF. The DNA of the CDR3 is TGCGCCAGCAGCCCCCAGGGAGCGGCGGGGAGCTATGGCTACACCTTC.

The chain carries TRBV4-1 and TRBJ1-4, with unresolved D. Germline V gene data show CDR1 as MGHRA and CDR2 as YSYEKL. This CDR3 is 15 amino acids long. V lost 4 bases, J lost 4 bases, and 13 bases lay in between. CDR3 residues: CASSPDRRVNEKLFF. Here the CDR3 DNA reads TGCGCCAGCAGCCCCGATAGGCGGGTTAATGAAAAACTGTTTTTT.

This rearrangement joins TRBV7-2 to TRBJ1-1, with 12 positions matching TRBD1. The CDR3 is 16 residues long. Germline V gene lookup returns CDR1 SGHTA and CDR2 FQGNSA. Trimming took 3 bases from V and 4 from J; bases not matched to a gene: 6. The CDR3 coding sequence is TGTGCCAGCAGCTTGGGGACAGGGGGCTGGGGCACTGAAGCTTTCTTT. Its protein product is CASSLGTGGWGTEAFF. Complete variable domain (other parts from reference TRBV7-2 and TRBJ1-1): GAGVSQSPSNKVTEKGKDVELRCDPISGHTALYWYRQSLGQGLEFLIYFQGNSAPDKSGLPSDRFSAERTGGSVSTLTIQRTQQEDSAVYLCASSLGTGGWGTEAFFGQGTRLTVV.

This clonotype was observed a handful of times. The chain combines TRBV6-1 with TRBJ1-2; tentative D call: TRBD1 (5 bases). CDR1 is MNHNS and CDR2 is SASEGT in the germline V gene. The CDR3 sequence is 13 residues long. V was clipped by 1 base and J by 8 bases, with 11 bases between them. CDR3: CASSEGGVRGYTF. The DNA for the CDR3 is TGTGCCAGCAGTGAAGGAGGGGTAAGAGGCTACACCTTC.

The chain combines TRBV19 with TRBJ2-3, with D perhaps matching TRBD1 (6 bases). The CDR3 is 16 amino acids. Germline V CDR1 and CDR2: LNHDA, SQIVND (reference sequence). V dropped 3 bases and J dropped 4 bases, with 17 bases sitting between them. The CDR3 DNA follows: TGTGCCAGTAGTATGAGGGTCAGGGGCGCCGCAGATACGCAGTATTTT. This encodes CASSMRVRGAADTQYF.

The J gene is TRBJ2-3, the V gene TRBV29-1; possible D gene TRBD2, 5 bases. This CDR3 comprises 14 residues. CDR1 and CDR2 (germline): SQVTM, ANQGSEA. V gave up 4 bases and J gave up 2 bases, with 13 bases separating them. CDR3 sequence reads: CSVAPGSTTDTQYF. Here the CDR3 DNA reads TGCAGCGTTGCGCCGGGATCGACCACAGATACGCAGTATTTT.

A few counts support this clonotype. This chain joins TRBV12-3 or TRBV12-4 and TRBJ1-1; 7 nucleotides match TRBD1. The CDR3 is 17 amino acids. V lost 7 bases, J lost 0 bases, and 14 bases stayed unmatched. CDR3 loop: CASTQGQALFMNTEAFF. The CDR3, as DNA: TGTGCCAGCACCCAAGGACAGGCTCTGTTTATGAACACTGAAGCTTTCTTT.

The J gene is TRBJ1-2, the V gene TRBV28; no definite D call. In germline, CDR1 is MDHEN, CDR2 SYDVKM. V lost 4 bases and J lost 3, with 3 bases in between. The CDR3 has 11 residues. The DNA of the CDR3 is TGTGCCAGCAGTTCCTACTATGGCTACACCTTC. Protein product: CASSSYYGYTF.

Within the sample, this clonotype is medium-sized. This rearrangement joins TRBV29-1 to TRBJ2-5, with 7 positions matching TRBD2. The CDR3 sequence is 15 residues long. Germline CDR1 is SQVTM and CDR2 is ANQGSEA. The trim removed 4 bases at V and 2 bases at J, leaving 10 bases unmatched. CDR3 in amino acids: CSVGRGSGPQETQYF. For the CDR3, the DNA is TGCAGCGTTGGGAGGGGTAGCGGGCCTCAAGAGACCCAGTACTTC. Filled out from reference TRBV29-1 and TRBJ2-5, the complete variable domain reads SAVISQKPSRDICQRGTSLTIQCQVDSQVTMMFWYRQQPGQSLTLIATANQGSEATYESGFVIDKFPISRPNLTFSTLTVSNMSPEDSSIYLCSVGRGSGPQETQYFGPGTRLLVL.

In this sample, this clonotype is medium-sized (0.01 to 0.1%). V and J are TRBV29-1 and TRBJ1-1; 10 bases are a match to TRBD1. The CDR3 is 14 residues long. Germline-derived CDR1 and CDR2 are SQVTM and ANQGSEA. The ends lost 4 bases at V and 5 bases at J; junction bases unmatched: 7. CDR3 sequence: CSVVRGQGETEAFF. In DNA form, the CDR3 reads TGCAGCGTTGTCCGAGGACAGGGGGAAACTGAAGCTTTCTTT.

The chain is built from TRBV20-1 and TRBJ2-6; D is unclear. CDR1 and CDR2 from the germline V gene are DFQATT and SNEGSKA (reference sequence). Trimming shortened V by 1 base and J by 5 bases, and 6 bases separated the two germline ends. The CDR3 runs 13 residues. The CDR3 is CSARVQRANVLTF. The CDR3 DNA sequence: TGCAGTGCTAGAGTGCAGCGGGCCAACGTCCTGACTTTC.

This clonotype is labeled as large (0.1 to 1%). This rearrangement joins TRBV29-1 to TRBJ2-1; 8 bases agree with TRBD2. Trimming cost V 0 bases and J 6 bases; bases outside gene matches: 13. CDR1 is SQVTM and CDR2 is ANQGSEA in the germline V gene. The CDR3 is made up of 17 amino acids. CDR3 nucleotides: TGCAGCGTTGAAGATAGCCTGACGGCGGGGGGCCTCAATGAGCAGTTCTTC. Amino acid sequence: CSVEDSLTAGGLNEQFF.

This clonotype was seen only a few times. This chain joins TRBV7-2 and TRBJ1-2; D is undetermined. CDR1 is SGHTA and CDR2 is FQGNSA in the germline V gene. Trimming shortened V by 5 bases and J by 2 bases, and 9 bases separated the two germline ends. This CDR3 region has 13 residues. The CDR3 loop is CASSGRENYGYTF. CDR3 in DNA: TGTGCCAGCAGCGGACGGGAGAACTATGGCTACACCTTC.

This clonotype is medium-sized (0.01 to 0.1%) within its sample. Here the CDR3 reads CASSTGWYGYTF. DNA of the CDR3: TGTGCCAGTAGTACAGGGTGGTATGGCTACACCTTC. The chain combines TRBV19 with TRBJ1-2, with D tentatively TRBD1 (5 bases). Looked up from germline, CDR1 is LNHDA and CDR2 is SQIVND (reference sequence). V lost 4 bases to trimming and J lost 5 bases, with 8 bases between them. The CDR3 loop spans 12 amino acids.

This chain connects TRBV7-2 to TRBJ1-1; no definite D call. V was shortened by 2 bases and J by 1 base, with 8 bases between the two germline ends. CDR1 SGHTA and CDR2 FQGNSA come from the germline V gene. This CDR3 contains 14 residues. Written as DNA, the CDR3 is TGTGCCAGCAGCTTAATACAGACGAACACTGAAGCTTTCTTT. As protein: CASSLIQTNTEAFF.

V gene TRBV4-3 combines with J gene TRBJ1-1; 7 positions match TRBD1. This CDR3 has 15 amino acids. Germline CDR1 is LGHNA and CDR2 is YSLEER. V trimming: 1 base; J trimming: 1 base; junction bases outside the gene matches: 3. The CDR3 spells CASSQGGTANTEAFF. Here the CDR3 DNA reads TGCGCCAGCAGCCAAGGTGGGACAGCGAACACTGAAGCTTTCTTT.

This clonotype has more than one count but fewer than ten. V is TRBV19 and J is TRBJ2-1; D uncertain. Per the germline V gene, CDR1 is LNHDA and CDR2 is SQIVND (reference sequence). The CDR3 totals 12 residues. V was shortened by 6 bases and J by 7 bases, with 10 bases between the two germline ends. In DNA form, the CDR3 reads TGTGCCAGTAGGACCTTGCGGAATGAGCAGTTCTTC. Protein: CASRTLRNEQFF.

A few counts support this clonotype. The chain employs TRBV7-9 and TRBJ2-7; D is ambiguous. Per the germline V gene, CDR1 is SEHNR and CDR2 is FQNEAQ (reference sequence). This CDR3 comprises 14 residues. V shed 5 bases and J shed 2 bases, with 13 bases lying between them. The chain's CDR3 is CASSRTVDPYEQYF. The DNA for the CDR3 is TGTGCCAGCAGCCGCACAGTGGATCCCTACGAGCAGTACTTC.

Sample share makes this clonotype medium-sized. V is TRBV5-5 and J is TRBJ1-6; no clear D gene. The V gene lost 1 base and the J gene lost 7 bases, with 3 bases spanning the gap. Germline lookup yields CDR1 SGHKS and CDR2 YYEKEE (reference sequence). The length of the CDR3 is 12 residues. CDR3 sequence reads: CASSLWNSPLHF. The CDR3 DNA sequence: TGTGCCAGCAGCTTGTGGAATTCACCCCTCCACTTT.

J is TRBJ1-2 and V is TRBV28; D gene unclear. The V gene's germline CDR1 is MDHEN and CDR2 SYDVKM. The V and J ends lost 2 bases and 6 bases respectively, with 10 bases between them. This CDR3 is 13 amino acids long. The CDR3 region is CASSLGGVHGYTF. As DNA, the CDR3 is TGTGCCAGCAGTTTAGGAGGCGTCCATGGCTACACCTTC.

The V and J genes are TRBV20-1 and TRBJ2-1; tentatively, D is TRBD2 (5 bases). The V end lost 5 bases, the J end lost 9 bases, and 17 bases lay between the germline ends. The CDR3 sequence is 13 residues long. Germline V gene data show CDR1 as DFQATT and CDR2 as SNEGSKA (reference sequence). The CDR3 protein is CSAGESAPGEQFF. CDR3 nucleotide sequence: TGCAGTGCTGGGGAGTCGGCGCCGGGTGAGCAGTTCTTC.

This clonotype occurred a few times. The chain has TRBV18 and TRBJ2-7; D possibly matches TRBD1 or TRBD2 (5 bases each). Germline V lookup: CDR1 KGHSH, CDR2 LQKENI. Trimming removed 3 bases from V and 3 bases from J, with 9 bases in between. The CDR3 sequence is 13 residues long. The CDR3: CASSPGVVYEQYF. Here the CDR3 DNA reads TGTGCCAGCTCACCGGGGGTAGTCTACGAGCAGTACTTC.

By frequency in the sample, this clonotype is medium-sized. CDR3 region: CATSSGWSSHEQFF. CDR3 DNA sequence: TGTGCCACCAGTTCGGGTTGGTCTAGCCATGAGCAGTTCTTC. This chain connects TRBV24-1 to TRBJ2-1, with a possible D match to TRBD2 (5 bases). Germline V CDR1 and CDR2: KGHDR, SFDVKD. V shed 6 bases and J shed 8 bases, with 16 bases lying between them. The CDR3 length is 14 residues.

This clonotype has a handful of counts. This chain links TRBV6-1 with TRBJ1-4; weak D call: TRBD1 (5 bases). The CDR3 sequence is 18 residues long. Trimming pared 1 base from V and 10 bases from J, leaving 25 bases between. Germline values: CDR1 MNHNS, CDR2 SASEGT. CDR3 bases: TGTGCCAGCAGTGAAGGGGGGTGGGGGTACGGTCGAGAAGGAAAACTGTTTTTT. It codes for CASSEGGWGYGREGKLFF.

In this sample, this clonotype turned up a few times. The CDR3 nucleotides read TGTGCCAGCAGCCCAGGGGTCAATGAGCAGTTCTTC. As protein: CASSPGVNEQFF. The chain has TRBV7-6 and TRBJ2-1, with D tentatively TRBD1 (6 bases). The CDR3 has 12 amino acids. V lost 5 bases to trimming and J lost 6 bases, with 8 bases between them. Germline values: CDR1 SGHVS, CDR2 FNYEAQ.

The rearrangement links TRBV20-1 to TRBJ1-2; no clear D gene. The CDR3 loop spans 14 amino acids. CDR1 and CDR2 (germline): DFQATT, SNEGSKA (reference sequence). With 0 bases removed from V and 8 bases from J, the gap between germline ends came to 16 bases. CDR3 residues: CSARDEAANGGYTF. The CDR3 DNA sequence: TGCAGTGCTAGAGATGAGGCGGCAAACGGAGGCTACACCTTC.

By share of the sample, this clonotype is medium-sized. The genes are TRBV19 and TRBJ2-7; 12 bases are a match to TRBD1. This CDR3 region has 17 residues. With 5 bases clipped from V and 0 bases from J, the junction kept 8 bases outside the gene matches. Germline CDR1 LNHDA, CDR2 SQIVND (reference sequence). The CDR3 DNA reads TGTGCCAGTAGTTCGGGACAGGGGGCCTACCGCTCCTACGAGCAGTACTTC. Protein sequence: CASSSGQGAYRSYEQYF.

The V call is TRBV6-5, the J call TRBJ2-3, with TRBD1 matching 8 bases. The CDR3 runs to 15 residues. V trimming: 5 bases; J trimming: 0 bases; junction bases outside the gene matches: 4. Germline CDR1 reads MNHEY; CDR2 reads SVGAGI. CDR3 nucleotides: TGTGCCAGCAGTGATCGGACAGGGAGCACAGATACGCAGTATTTT. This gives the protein CASSDRTGSTDTQYF.